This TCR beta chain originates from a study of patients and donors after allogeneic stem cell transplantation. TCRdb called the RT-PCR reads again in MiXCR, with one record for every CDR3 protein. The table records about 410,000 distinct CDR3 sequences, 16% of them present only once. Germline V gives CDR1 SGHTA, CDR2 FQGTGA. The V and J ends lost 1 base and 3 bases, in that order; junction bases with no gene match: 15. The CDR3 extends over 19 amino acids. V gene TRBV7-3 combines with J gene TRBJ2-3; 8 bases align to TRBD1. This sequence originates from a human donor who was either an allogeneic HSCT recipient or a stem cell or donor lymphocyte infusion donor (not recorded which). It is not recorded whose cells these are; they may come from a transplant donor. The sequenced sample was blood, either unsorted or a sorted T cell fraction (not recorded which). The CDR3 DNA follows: TGTGCCAGCAGCTTAAAAGGGTGGATGGGGACAGGAGAGACAGATACGCAGTATTTT. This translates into CASSLKGWMGTGETDTQYF. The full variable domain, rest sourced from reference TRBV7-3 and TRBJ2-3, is GAGVSQTPSNKVTEKGKYVELRCDPISGHTALYWYRQSLGQGPEFLIYFQGTGAADDSGLPNDRFFAVRPEGSVSTLKIQRTERGDSAVYLCASSLKGWMGTGETDTQYFGPGTRLTVL.